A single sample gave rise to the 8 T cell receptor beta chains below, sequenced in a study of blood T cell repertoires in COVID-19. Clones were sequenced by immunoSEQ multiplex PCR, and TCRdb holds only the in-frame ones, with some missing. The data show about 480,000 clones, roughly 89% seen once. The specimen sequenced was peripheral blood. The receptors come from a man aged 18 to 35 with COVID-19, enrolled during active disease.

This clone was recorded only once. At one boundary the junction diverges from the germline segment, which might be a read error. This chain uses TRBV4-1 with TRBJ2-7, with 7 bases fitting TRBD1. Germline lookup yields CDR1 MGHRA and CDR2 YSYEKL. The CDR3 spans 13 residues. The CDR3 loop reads CVSSQDRDYEQYF. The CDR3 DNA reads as TGCGTCAGCAGCCAAGACAGGGACTACGAGCAGTACTTC.

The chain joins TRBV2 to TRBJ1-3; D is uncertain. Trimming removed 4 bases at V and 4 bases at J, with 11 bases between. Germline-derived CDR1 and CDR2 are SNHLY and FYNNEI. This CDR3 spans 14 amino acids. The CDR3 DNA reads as TGTGCCAGCAGTGGACACGCGGGGGGAAACACCATATATTTT. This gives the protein CASSGHAGGNTIYF.

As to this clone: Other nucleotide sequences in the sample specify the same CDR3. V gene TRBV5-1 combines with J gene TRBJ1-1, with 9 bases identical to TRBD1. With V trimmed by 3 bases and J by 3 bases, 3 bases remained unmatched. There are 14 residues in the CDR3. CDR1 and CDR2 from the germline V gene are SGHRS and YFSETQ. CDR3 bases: TGCGCCAGCAGCTCCGGGACAGGGCACACTGAAGCTTTCTTT. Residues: CASSSGTGHTEAFF.

The CDR3 sequence: CASSLALRADTQYF. CDR3 in DNA: TGTGCCAGCAGCTTAGCTCTCAGGGCAGATACGCAGTATTTT. The genes are TRBV7-2 and TRBJ2-3; tentative D call: TRBD1 (5 bases). Germline CDR1 reads SGHTA; CDR2 reads FQGNSA. CDR3 length equals 14 residues. Trimming stripped 0 bases from V and 4 bases from J, with 8 bases between. Full variable domain (remainder filled in from reference TRBV7-2 and TRBJ2-3): GAGVSQSPSNKVTEKGKDVELRCDPISGHTALYWYRQSLGQGLEFLIYFQGNSAPDKSGLPSDRFSAERTGGSVSTLTIQRTQQEDSAVYLCASSLALRADTQYFGPGTRLTVL.

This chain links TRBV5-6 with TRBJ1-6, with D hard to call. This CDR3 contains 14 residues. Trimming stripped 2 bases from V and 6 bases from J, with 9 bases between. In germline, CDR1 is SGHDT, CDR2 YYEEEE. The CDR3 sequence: CASSFPTINSPLHF. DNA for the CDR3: TGTGCCAGCAGCTTCCCAACTATTAATTCACCCCTCCACTTT.

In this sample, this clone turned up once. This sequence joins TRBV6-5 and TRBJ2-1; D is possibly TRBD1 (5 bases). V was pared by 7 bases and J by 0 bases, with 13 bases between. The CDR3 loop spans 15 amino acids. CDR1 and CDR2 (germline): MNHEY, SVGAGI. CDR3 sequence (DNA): TGTGCCAGCACCCCAGGGTCGAGCTCCTACAATGAGCAGTTCTTC. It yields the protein CASTPGSSSYNEQFF.

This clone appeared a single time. CDR3 protein: CASRPSAGYEQYF. Written as DNA, the CDR3 is TGTGCCAGCAGGCCCAGCGCTGGGTACGAGCAGTACTTC. The chain employs TRBV27 and TRBJ2-7; no clear D gene. The CDR3 loop spans 13 amino acids. Germline V gene lookup returns CDR1 MNHEY and CDR2 SMNVEV (reference sequence). Trimming removed 6 bases from V and 4 bases from J, with 13 bases in between.

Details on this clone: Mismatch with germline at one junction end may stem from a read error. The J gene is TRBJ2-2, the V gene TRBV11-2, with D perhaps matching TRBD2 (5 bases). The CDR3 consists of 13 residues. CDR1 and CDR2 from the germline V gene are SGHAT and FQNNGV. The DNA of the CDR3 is TGTGCCAGCAGCTCCACGAACACCGGGGAACTGTTTTTT. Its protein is CASSSTNTGELFF.